The 8 T cell receptor beta chains reported below all come from one sample, sequenced in a study of shared clonotypes between healthy human individuals. Sequenced by immunoSEQ multiplex PCR; TCRdb stores in-frame clones only, minus some. Of some 550,000 clones in the sample, about 97% are singletons; the top ten hold less than 0.065%. The source material was naive CD4+ T cells sorted from blood. Subset of the sample: CD45RA+ positively selected. These receptors all come from a woman aged 30 to 39 in good health.

V usage is TRBV20-1 and J usage is TRBJ2-7; maybe TRBD1 (5 bases). The germline V gene has CDR1 DFQATT and CDR2 SNEGSKA (reference sequence). Trimming removed 2 bases at V and 5 bases at J, with 7 bases between. The CDR3 totals 11 residues. The DNA for the CDR3 is TGCAGTGCTAGACAGGGCCACGAGCAGTACTTC. This gives the protein CSARQGHEQYF.

This chain joins TRBV4-1 and TRBJ2-2; no firm D call. The germline V and J ends were trimmed by 3 bases and 6 bases, with 8 bases remaining between them. Germline V gene lookup returns CDR1 MGHRA and CDR2 YSYEKL. The CDR3 length is 13 residues. This CDR3 is CASSHMTPGELFF. Here the CDR3 DNA reads TGCGCCAGCAGCCATATGACCCCCGGGGAGCTGTTTTTT.

The chain carries TRBV5-1 and TRBJ2-1, with D possibly matching TRBD1 (6 bases). With 1 base removed from V and 7 bases from J, the gap between germline ends came to 15 bases. The CDR3 covers 15 residues. The germline V gene has CDR1 SGHRS and CDR2 YFSETQ. CDR3 bases: TGCGCCAGCAGCTTGTGGGGACAAAAGAGGAATGAGCAGTTCTTC. Translation gives CASSLWGQKRNEQFF. The full variable domain, its missing parts supplied by reference TRBV5-1 and TRBJ2-1, is KAGVTQTPRYLIKTRGQQVTLSCSPISGHRSVSWYQQTPGQGLQFLFEYFSETQRNKGNFPGRFSGRQFSNSRSEMNVSTLELGDSALYLCASSLWGQKRNEQFFGPGTRLTVL.

V is TRBV9 and J is TRBJ2-5; D gene uncertain. In germline, CDR1 is SGDLS, CDR2 YYNGEE. There are 14 residues in the CDR3. Trimming stripped 0 bases from V and 4 bases from J, with 10 bases between. CDR3 protein: CASSVGMLGETQYF. DNA of the CDR3: TGTGCCAGCAGCGTAGGGATGCTAGGAGAGACCCAGTACTTC.

The chain carries TRBV7-2 and TRBJ2-5; D is perhaps TRBD2 (5 bases). Germline V gene sequence: CDR1 SGHTA, CDR2 FQGNSA. The CDR3 has 16 residues. V shed 1 base and J shed 2 bases, with 14 bases lying between them. This CDR3 reads CASSLVFGGLQETQYF. In nucleotides, the CDR3 is TGTGCCAGCAGCTTAGTATTTGGAGGCCTACAAGAGACCCAGTACTTC.

The rearrangement joins TRBV7-9 to TRBJ1-4, with 9 bases identical to TRBD1. CDR1 is SEHNR, CDR2 FQNEAQ, per germline (reference sequence). The CDR3 spans 14 residues. V was clipped by 3 bases and J by 5 bases; unmatched bases: 1. The CDR3 loop is CASSFGTGNEKLFF. The CDR3, as DNA: TGTGCCAGCAGCTTCGGGACAGGGAATGAAAAACTGTTTTTT.

V and J are TRBV10-3 and TRBJ1-1; tentatively, D is TRBD1 (6 bases). The CDR3 is made up of 15 amino acids. Deletions cut 0 bases from V and 6 bases from J, with 14 bases between. The germline V gene encodes CDR1 ENHRY and CDR2 SYGVKD. DNA for the CDR3: TGTGCCATCAGTGAGTCGAACAGGGCGACGGCTGAAGCTTTCTTT. It yields the protein CAISESNRATAEAFF.

V usage is TRBV7-8 and J usage is TRBJ2-7; D possibly corresponds to TRBD1 (6 bases). CDR3 length equals 16 residues. V was shortened by 0 bases and J by 5 bases, with 17 bases between the two germline ends. From germline, CDR1 is SGHVS and CDR2 FQNEAQ. In DNA form, the CDR3 reads TGTGCCAGCAGCTTAGCTAGAAGGGGGAAGGACCACGAGCAGTACTTC. This sequence encodes CASSLARRGKDHEQYF.